These T cell receptor beta chains were read from a single sample in a study of CD8 T cells in Susac syndrome. Each CDR3 protein is one row after TCRdb ran MiXCR on the immunoSEQ multiplex PCR reads. The sample shows some 300,000 distinct CDR3 sequences, about nine tenths of them seen only once. Sequenced sample: CD8+ T cells from PBMCs. These TCRs come from a human donor with multiple sclerosis. CDR3s include the opening cysteine and the closing phenylalanine or tryptophan. Each record gives: V gene, J gene, D gene, clone size, CDR3 protein, CDR3 DNA. A D gene is named only where the DNA matches it firmly. Clone size is not always given. Where it is, it says once, few, many or a class for expanded clones.

TRBV29-1	TRBJ2-7	TRBD1	-	CSAAGTGIYEQYF	TGCAGCGCGGCGGGGACAGGGATTTACGAGCAGTACTTC
TRBV7-9	TRBJ2-7	TRBD1	-	CASSSGGQASTYEQYF	TGTGCCAGCAGCTCAGGGGGACAGGCGTCTACCTACGAGCAGTACTTC
TRBV4-1	TRBJ2-5	-	once	CASSQEERAEEAQYF	TGCGCCAGCAGCCAAGAGGAACGGGCGGAAGAGGCCCAGTACTTC
TRBV27	TRBJ2-5	-	-	CASSSRYQETQYF	TGTGCCAGCAGTTCAAGGTACCAAGAGACCCAGTACTTC
TRBV6-1	TRBJ1-6	-	-	CASRSDGVNSPLHF	TGTGCCAGCAGATCCGACGGGGTTAATTCACCCCTCCACTTT
TRBV7-9	TRBJ2-7	-	-	CASSLGFGALGYEQYF	TGTGCCAGCAGCTTAGGCTTTGGGGCGCTAGGGTACGAGCAGTACTTC
TRBV30	TRBJ2-7	TRBD1	-	CAWTQQGARYEQYF	TGTGCCTGGACCCAACAGGGGGCTCGCTACGAGCAGTACTTC
TRBV11-2	TRBJ2-2	-	-	CASSRHAVMGSGELFF	TGTGCCAGCAGCCGTCACGCGGTGATGGGGTCCGGGGAGCTGTTTTTT
TRBV27	TRBJ1-5	-	-	CASSLFSNQPQHF	TGTGCCAGCAGTTTATTTAGCAATCAGCCCCAGCATTTT
TRBV28	TRBJ1-5	-	-	CASSFPSRRNQPQHF	TGTGCCAGCAGTTTCCCCTCGCGGCGCAATCAGCCCCAGCATTTT
TRBV11-2	TRBJ2-4	TRBD2	-	CASSLGAGLAENIQYF	TGTGCCAGCAGCTTAGGAGCGGGACTAGCGGAAAACATTCAGTACTTC
TRBV30	TRBJ1-2	-	-	CAWSPSPGNGYTF	TGTGCCTGGAGCCCTAGTCCGGGGAATGGCTACACCTTC
TRBV14	TRBJ2-1	TRBD1	-	CASSQEGGAIDEQFF	TGTGCCAGCAGCCAAGAAGGGGGCGCGATCGATGAGCAGTTCTTC
TRBV9	TRBJ2-3	-	-	CASSVDSGPTDTQYF	TGTGCCAGCAGCGTAGATTCGGGGCCCACAGATACGCAGTATTTT
TRBV6-5	TRBJ2-3	TRBD2	-	CASSLSPLAASTDTQYF	TGTGCCAGCAGTTTGTCCCCCCTAGCGGCTAGCACAGATACGCAGTATTTT
TRBV6-5	TRBJ1-1	-	once	CASSTPTGDNTEAFF	TGTGCCAGCAGTACCCCGACAGGCGACAACACTGAAGCTTTCTTT
TRBV12-3/TRBV12-4	TRBJ2-5	-	-	CASSPRALGETQYF	TGTGCCAGCAGTCCCAGGGCCTTAGGGGAGACCCAGTACTTC
TRBV2	TRBJ2-2	-	-	CARQGLGAGELFF	TGTGCCAGACAAGGGTTGGGCGCCGGGGAGCTGTTTTTT
TRBV29-1	TRBJ2-7	TRBD1	-	CSVDGTGPSYEQYF	TGCAGCGTTGACGGGACAGGGCCCTCCTACGAGCAGTACTTC
TRBV19	TRBJ2-7	-	-	CASSAGLLMGEQYF	TGTGCCAGTAGTGCTGGACTATTAATGGGAGAGCAGTACTTC
TRBV5-4	TRBJ1-1	-	-	CASSLGVGAAEAFF	TGTGCCAGCAGCTTGGGAGTGGGGGCCGCTGAAGCTTTCTTT
TRBV27	TRBJ1-1	-	-	CASSLEGVYTEAFF	TGTGCCAGCAGTTTAGAAGGGGTCTACACTGAAGCTTTCTTT
TRBV7-9	TRBJ2-7	-	-	CASSLVSPAGDEQYF	TGTGCCAGCAGCTTAGTTTCCCCCGCAGGGGACGAGCAGTACTTC
TRBV6-4	TRBJ2-3	TRBD2	-	CASSETSGRADTQYF	TGTGCCAGCAGTGAGACTAGCGGGAGGGCAGATACGCAGTATTTT
TRBV3-1	TRBJ2-4	-	-	CASSQDLAQENIQYF	TGTGCCAGCAGCCAAGATCTGGCGCAGGAAAACATTCAGTACTTC
TRBV24-1	TRBJ2-7	TRBD2	-	CATSEKDRRSATEKTSGRAEQYF	TGTGCCACCAGTGAGAAGGACAGAAGGAGCGCCACGGAAAAGACTAGCGGGAGAGCCGAGCAGTACTTC
TRBV3-1	TRBJ2-3	-	-	CASSQESAGDTQYF	TGTGCCAGCAGCCAAGAGTCGGCCGGGGATACGCAGTATTTT
TRBV14	TRBJ1-2	-	once	CASSQTPGTLNGYTF	TGTGCCAGCAGCCAAACCCCGGGGACTTTGAATGGCTACACCTTC
TRBV24-1	TRBJ2-1	TRBD2	-	CATSDQTSVPYNEQFF	TGTGCCACCAGTGACCAAACTAGCGTACCCTACAATGAGCAGTTCTTC
TRBV25-1	TRBJ1-1	-	-	CASLSVGSMNTEAFF	TGTGCCAGCCTTTCAGTGGGATCCATGAACACTGAAGCTTTCTTT
TRBV7-9	TRBJ2-7	-	few	CASSFGASRPSYEQYF	TGTGCCAGCAGCTTTGGGGCATCCCGGCCCTCCTACGAGCAGTACTTC
TRBV30	TRBJ2-2	-	-	CAWSVTAAGELFF	TGTGCCTGGAGTGTAACGGCAGCCGGGGAGCTGTTTTTT
TRBV30	TRBJ2-7	-	-	CAWSDRTSSYEQYF	TGTGCCTGGAGCGACAGGACTAGCTCCTACGAGCAGTACTTC
TRBV27	TRBJ2-7	-	-	CASSFGGGPYEQYF	TGTGCCAGCAGTTTTGGGGGGGGCCCCTACGAGCAGTACTTC
TRBV2	TRBJ1-3	-	-	CASSVGGGNTIYF	TGTGCCAGCAGTGTAGGAGGAGGAAACACCATATATTTT
TRBV4-3	TRBJ2-3	-	-	CASSQEDQSGDTQYF	TGCGCCAGCAGCCAAGAGGATCAGTCGGGGGATACGCAGTATTTT
TRBV29-1	TRBJ2-7	-	-	CSVEGTGSSYEQYF	TGCAGCGTTGAAGGGACCGGTAGCTCCTACGAGCAGTACTTC
TRBV12-3/TRBV12-4	TRBJ2-5	-	-	CASSSGTLQETQYF	TGTGCCAGCAGTTCCGGGACTCTACAAGAGACCCAGTACTTC
TRBV4-3	TRBJ2-7	-	-	CASSQVNGATYEQYF	TGCGCCAGCAGCCAAGTTAATGGGGCGACCTACGAGCAGTACTTC
TRBV20-1	TRBJ1-2	-	-	CSARDPRNTLNYGYTF	TGCAGTGCTAGAGATCCGCGGAACACCCTTAACTATGGCTACACCTTC
TRBV6-4	TRBJ2-7	TRBD2	-	CASSETSGGLSEQYF	TGTGCCAGCAGTGAGACTAGCGGGGGGTTAAGCGAGCAGTACTTC
TRBV4-3	TRBJ2-1	TRBD2	-	CASSAREGLFNEQFF	TGCGCCAGCAGCGCGCGGGAGGGCCTTTTCAATGAGCAGTTCTTC
TRBV19	TRBJ2-2	TRBD1	-	CASSLTGGWTGELFF	TGTGCCAGTAGTCTTACAGGGGGCTGGACCGGGGAGCTGTTTTTT
TRBV15	TRBJ2-1	TRBD2	-	CATSRDTGSGGWNEQFF	TGTGCCACCAGCAGAGATACGGGTAGCGGGGGGTGGAATGAGCAGTTCTTC
TRBV20-1	TRBJ2-3	-	-	CSARSGGGPPTDTQYF	TGCAGTGCTAGGTCCGGTGGGGGCCCCCCCACAGATACGCAGTATTTT
TRBV7-9	TRBJ1-2	TRBD1	-	CASSLDREVFYTF	TGTGCCAGCAGCCTGGACAGGGAGGTTTTCTACACCTTC
TRBV27	TRBJ2-2	TRBD2	-	CASSLSIRAVAGTGELFF	TGTGCCAGCAGTTTATCGATAAGGGCGGTAGCGGGAACCGGGGAGCTGTTTTTT
TRBV6-1	TRBJ2-7	-	-	CASRNSYEQYF	TGTGCCAGCAGGAACTCCTACGAGCAGTACTTC
TRBV19	TRBJ2-2	-	few	CASSPLGTGELFF	TGTGCCAGTAGCCCTCTAGGAACCGGGGAGCTGTTTTTT
TRBV12-3/TRBV12-4	TRBJ1-4	-	-	CASRAVSEGTGEKLFF	TGTGCCAGCAGGGCCGTTTCGGAGGGAACTGGTGAAAAACTGTTTTTT
TRBV4-1	TRBJ1-1	-	-	CASSPSPGDAEAFF	TGCGCCAGCAGCCCATCCCCGGGCGACGCTGAAGCTTTCTTT
TRBV30	TRBJ1-3	-	-	CAFHFGWGETSGNTIYF	TGTGCCTTCCACTTTGGGTGGGGCGAAACGTCTGGAAACACCATATATTTT
TRBV9	TRBJ2-1	TRBD2	-	CASSKWTSGSLYEQFF	TGTGCCAGCAGTAAGTGGACTAGCGGGAGTCTTTATGAGCAGTTCTTC
TRBV27	TRBJ2-1	TRBD1	-	CASSLTGDNEQFF	TGTGCCAGCAGTTTAACAGGGGACAATGAGCAGTTCTTC
TRBV27	TRBJ2-1	-	-	CASSLGQGLQFF	TGTGCCAGCAGTTTAGGTCAGGGTTTGCAGTTCTTC